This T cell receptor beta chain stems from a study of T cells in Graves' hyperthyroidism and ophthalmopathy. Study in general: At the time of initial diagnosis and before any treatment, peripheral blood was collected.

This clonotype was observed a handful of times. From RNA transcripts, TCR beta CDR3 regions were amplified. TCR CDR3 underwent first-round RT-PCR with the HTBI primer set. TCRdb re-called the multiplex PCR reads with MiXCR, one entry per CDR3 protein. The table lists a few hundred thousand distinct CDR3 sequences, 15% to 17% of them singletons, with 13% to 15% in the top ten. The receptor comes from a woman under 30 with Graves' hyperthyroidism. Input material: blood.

DNA for the CDR3: TGCAGTGCTAGAGGCGGGCTGAGCAGCACAGATACGCAGTATTTT. It yields the protein CSARGGLSSTDTQYF. This rearrangement joins TRBV20-1 to TRBJ2-3, with D possibly matching TRBD2 (5 bases). V was cut by 1 base and J by 0 bases, with 11 bases left in between. Germline CDR1 is DFQATT and CDR2 is SNEGSKA (reference sequence). This CDR3 region has 15 residues.